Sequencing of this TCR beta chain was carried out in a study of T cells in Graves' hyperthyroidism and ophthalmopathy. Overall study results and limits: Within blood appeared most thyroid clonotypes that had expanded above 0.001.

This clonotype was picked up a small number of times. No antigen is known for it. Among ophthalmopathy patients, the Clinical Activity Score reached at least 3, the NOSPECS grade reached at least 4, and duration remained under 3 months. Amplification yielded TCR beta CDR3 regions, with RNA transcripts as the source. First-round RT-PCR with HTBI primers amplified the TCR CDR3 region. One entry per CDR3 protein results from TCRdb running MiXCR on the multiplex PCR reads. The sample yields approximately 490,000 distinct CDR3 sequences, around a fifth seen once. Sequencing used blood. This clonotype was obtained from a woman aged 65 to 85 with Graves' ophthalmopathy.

The CDR3 here is CASSGNSYEQYF. In DNA form, the CDR3 reads TGCGCCAGCAGTGGGAATTCCTACGAGCAGTACTTC. The chain is built from TRBV10-1 and TRBJ2-7; no firm D call. The CDR3 is made up of 12 amino acids. Germline V CDR1 and CDR2: WNHNN, SYGVQD (reference sequence). Trimming took 4 bases from V and 1 from J, leaving 5 bases between them.